Following are 10 T cell receptor beta chains from one sample sequenced in a study of early T cells in non-severe SARS-CoV-2 infection. One entry per CDR3 protein, called by TCRdb with MiXCR from the 5' RACE reads. The data contain about 110,000 distinct CDR3 sequences, over 8.5% of them seen just once; the ten biggest clones take up more than 6.5%. The sample comprised whole blood. These receptors were obtained from an adult who was a healthcare worker with PCR-confirmed SARS-CoV-2 infection or an uninfected control (not recorded which).

This clonotype came up many times. The chain combines TRBV28 with TRBJ1-2; D not resolved. Germline CDR1 MDHEN, CDR2 SYDVKM. V gave up 2 bases and J gave up 6 bases, with 7 bases separating them. CDR3 length: 12 residues. This CDR3 reads CASSLGTNGYTF. The CDR3 DNA reads TGTGCCAGCAGTTTAGGCACCAATGGCTACACCTTC.

DNA of the CDR3: TGTGCCTGGAGCCCGGGACTAGCGGGAAGCAATGAGCAGTTCTTC. Translating gives CAWSPGLAGSNEQFF. This chain joins TRBV30 and TRBJ2-1; 13 nucleotides agree with TRBD2. With 3 bases clipped from V and 6 bases from J, the junction kept 5 bases outside the gene matches. The CDR3 extends over 15 amino acids. Germline V lookup: CDR1 GTSNPN, CDR2 SVGIG (reference sequence).

This clonotype was counted ten times or more. The chain is built from TRBV7-9 and TRBJ2-1; D is unresolved. CDR3 length: 12 amino acids. The V gene lost 5 bases and the J gene lost 8 bases, with 10 bases spanning the gap. Per the germline V gene, CDR1 is SEHNR and CDR2 is FQNEAQ (reference sequence). DNA of the CDR3: TGTGCCAGCAGCACCAATAGGGATGAGCAGTTCTTC. Protein sequence: CASSTNRDEQFF.

There are many counts of this clonotype. The chain employs TRBV6-5 and TRBJ2-1; D uncertain. The CDR3 consists of 15 residues. V was clipped by 0 bases and J by 5 bases, with 11 bases between them. Per the germline V gene, CDR1 is MNHEY and CDR2 is SVGAGI. The CDR3 loop is CASSYSRRRNNEQFF. CDR3 nucleotide sequence: TGTGCCAGCAGTTACTCGAGAAGACGTAACAATGAGCAGTTCTTC.

The sample holds many counts of this clonotype. V and J are TRBV12-3 or TRBV12-4 and TRBJ2-3, with unresolved D. CDR3 size: 15 residues. V lost 3 bases to trimming and J lost 2 bases, with 12 bases between them. This CDR3 is CASSFGQFFTDTQYF. Written as DNA, the CDR3 is TGTGCCAGCAGTTTCGGGCAGTTTTTCACAGATACGCAGTATTTT.

This clonotype was seen at least ten times. This sequence joins TRBV12-3 or TRBV12-4 and TRBJ2-3, with TRBD1 matching over 9 bases. The CDR3 extends over 14 amino acids. V trimming: 5 bases; J trimming: 5 bases; junction bases outside the gene matches: 5. The CDR3 loop reads CASSRTGEEDTQYF. The CDR3, as DNA: TGTGCCAGCAGTCGGACAGGGGAGGAAGATACGCAGTATTTT.

This clonotype has ten or more counts. The J gene is TRBJ2-5, the V gene TRBV5-6; 14 nucleotides line up with TRBD2. The junction had 7 bases not matched to a gene; V was cut back by 4 bases and J by 5 bases. The CDR3 covers 16 residues. In germline, CDR1 is SGHDT, CDR2 YYEEEE. The CDR3 coding sequence is TGTGCCAGCAGCCTCCCGACTAGCGGGAGGGTTGAGACCCAGTACTTC. It specifies CASSLPTSGRVETQYF.

This clonotype was found many times. The chain uses TRBV20-1 and TRBJ2-3; D not certain. Germline loops: CDR1 DFQATT, CDR2 SNEGSKA (reference sequence). There are 14 residues in the CDR3. V was clipped by 6 bases and J by 0 bases, with 13 bases between them. The CDR3 region is CSAPRSKSTDTQYF. CDR3 nucleotide sequence: TGCAGTGCCCCCCGATCTAAGAGCACAGATACGCAGTATTTT.

The chain carries TRBV14 and TRBJ2-1; unclear D gene. CDR3 length: 16 amino acids. In germline, CDR1 is SGHDN, CDR2 FVKESK. V gave up 1 base and J gave up 0 bases, with 10 bases separating them. DNA for the CDR3: TGTGCCAGCAGCCAAGTTATGGTATACTCCTACAATGAGCAGTTCTTC. It encodes CASSQVMVYSYNEQFF.

This clonotype was counted ten times or more. V usage is TRBV19 and J usage is TRBJ1-5; D gene unclear. There are 18 residues in the CDR3. V was shortened by 7 bases and J by 7 bases, with 29 bases between the two germline ends. Germline CDR1 LNHDA, CDR2 SQIVND (reference sequence). The DNA for the CDR3 is TGTGCCAGTATAATCGACAAACGAAAGGTAGAGGAGAAGCAGCCCCAGCATTTT. Amino acids: CASIIDKRKVEEKQPQHF.